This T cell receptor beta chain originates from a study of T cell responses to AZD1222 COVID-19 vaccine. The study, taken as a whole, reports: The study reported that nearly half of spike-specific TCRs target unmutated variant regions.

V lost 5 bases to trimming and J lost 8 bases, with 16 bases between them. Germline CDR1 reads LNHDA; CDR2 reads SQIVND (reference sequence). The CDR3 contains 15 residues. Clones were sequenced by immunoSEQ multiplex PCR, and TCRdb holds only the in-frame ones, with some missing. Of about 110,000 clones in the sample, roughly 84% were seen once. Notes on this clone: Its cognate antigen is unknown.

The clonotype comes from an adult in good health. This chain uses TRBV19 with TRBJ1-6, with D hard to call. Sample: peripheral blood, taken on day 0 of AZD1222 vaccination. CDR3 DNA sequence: TGTGCCAGTAGTCGCAAGCGGGGAGTGGATTCACCCCTCCACTTT. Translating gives CASSRKRGVDSPLHF. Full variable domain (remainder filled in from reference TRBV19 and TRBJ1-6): DGGITQSPKYLFRKEGQNVTLSCEQNLNHDAMYWYRQDPGQGLRLIYYSQIVNDFQKGDIAEGYSVSREKKESFPLTVTSAQKNPTAFYLCASSRKRGVDSPLHFGNGTRLTVT.